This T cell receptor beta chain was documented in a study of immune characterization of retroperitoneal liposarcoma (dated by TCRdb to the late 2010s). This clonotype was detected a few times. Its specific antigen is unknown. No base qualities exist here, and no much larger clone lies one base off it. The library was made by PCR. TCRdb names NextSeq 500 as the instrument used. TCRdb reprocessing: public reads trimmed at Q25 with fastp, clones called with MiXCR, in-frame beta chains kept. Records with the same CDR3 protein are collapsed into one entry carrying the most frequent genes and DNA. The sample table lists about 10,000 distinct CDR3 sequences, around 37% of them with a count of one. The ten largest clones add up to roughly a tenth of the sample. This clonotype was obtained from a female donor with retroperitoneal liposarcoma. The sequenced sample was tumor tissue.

The nucleotide sequence is TGTGCCAGCAGCCCCGTAGGTGAGCAGTTCTTC. Its protein reads: CASSPVGEQFF. The rearranged chain carries TRBV6-1 and TRBJ2-5, with no confident D gene call. Matching the DNA end better, TRBJ2-1 makes the J call doubtful. The CDR3 spans 11 residues, from the cysteine through the phenylalanine. Of all the DNA, just the CDR3 is kept, 33 bases in frame from base 1. Based on the germline V gene, the CDR1 and CDR2 sequences are MNHNS and SASEGT.